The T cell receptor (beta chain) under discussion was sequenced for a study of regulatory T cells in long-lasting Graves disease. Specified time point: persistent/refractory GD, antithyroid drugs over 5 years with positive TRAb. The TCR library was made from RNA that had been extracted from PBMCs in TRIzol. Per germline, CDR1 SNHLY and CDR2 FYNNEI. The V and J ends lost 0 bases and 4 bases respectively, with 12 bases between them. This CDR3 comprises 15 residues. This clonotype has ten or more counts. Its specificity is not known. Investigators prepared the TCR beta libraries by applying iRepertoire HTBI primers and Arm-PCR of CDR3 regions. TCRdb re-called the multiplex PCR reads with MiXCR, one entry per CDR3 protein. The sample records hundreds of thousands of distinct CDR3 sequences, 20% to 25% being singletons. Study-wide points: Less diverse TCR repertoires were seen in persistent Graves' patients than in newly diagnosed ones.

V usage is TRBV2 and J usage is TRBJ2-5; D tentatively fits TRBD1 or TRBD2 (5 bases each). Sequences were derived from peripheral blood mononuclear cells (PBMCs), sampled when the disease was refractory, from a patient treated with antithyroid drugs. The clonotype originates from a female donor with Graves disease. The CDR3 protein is CASSEALGVRETQYF. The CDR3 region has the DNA TGTGCCAGCAGTGAAGCATTGGGGGTCCGAGAGACCCAGTACTTC.